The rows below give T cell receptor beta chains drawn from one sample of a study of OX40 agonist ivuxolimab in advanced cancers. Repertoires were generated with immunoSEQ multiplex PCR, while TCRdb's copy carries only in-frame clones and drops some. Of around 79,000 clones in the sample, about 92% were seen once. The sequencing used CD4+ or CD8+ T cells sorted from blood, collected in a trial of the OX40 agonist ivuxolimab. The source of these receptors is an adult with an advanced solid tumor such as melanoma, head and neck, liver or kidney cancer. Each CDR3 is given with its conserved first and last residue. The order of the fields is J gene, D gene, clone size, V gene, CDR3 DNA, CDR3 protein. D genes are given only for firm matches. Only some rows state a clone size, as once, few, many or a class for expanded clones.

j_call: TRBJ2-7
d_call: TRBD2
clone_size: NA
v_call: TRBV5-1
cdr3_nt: TGCGCCAGCAGCTTGAGTCCCGAGATGGGGGGGATCGAGCAGTACTTC
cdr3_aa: CASSLSPEMGGIEQYF

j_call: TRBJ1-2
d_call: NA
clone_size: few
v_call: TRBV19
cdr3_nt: TGTGCCAGTAGTTTGGGTTTGGGTGGCTACACCTTC
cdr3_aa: CASSLGLGGYTF

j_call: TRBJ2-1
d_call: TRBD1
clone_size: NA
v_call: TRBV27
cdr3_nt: TGTGCCAGCAGTACCGGGACAGGGAATAATGAGCAGTTCTTC
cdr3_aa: CASSTGTGNNEQFF

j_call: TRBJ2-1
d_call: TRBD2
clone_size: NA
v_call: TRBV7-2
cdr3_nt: TGTGCCAGCAGCCCTACCCCAGCTAGCGGCTCCTACAATGAGCAGTTCTTC
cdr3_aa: CASSPTPASGSYNEQFF

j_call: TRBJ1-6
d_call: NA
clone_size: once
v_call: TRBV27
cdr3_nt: TGTGCCAGCAGTTTATCAGGGGCCTATAATTCACCCCTCCACTTT
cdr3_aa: CASSLSGAYNSPLHF

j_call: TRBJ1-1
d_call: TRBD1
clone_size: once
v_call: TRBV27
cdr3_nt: TGTGCCAGCTCCTTTGGGACAGCGAACACTGAAGCTTTCTTT
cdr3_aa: CASSFGTANTEAFF

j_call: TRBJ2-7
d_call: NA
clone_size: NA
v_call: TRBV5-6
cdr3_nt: TGTGCCAGCAGCTTTGTGGCCTCCTACGAGCAGTACTTC
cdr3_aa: CASSFVASYEQYF

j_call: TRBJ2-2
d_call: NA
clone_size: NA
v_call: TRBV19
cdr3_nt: TGTGCCAGTAGGGCAACAGCGAACACCGGGGAGCTGTTTTTT
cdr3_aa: CASRATANTGELFF

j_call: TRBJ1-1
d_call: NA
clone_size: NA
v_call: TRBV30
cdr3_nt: TGTGCCTGGAATTGGGGGATGAGCACTGAAGCTTTCTTT
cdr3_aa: CAWNWGMSTEAFF

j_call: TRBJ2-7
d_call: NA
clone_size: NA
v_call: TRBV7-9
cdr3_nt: TGTGCCAGCAGCTTACTTGGGGACAACTACGAGCAGTACTTC
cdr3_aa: CASSLLGDNYEQYF

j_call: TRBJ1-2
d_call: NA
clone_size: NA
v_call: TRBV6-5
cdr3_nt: TGTGCCAGCAGCTGGGGGCAAGAAAGTAACTATGGCTACACCTTC
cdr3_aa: CASSWGQESNYGYTF

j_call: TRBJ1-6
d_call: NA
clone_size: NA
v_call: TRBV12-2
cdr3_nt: TGTGCAAGTCGCTTCGGACCGGATTCACCCCTCCACTTT
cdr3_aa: CASRFGPDSPLHF

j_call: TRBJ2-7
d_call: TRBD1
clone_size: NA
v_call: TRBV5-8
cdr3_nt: TGTGCCAGCAGCTACCCAGGGGGCCCCTACGAGCAGTACTTC
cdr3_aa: CASSYPGGPYEQYF

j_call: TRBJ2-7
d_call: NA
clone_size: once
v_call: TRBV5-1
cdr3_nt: TGCGCCAGCAGCCTGCAATCGGGGATTGACGAGCAGTACTTC
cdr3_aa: CASSLQSGIDEQYF

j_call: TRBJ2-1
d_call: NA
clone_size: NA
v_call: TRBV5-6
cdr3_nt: TGTGCCAGCCTCCCGAGCTCCTACAATGAGCAGTTCTTC
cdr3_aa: CASLPSSYNEQFF

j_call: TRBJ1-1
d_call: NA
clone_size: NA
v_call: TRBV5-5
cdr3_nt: TGTGCCAGCAGCTTGGCCCCGGGGACCACTGAAGCTTTCTTT
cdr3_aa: CASSLAPGTTEAFF

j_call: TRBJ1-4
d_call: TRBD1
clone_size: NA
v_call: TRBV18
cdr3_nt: TGTGCCAGCCGACAGGGGGACGAAAAACTGTTTTTT
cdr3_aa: CASRQGDEKLFF

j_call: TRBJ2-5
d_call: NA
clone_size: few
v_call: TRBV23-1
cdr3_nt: TGCGCCAGCAGTCACCCCGATGCGGGGCAAAAAGAGACCCAGTACTTC
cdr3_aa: CASSHPDAGQKETQYF

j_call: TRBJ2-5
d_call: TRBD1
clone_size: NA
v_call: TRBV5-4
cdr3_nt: TGTGCCAGCAGCTTGTTTCAGGGGGTTTGGGAGACCCAGTACTTC
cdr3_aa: CASSLFQGVWETQYF

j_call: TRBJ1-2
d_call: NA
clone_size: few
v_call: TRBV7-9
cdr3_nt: TGTGCCAGCAGTTTACACCCGGACGGGTATGGCTACACCTTC
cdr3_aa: CASSLHPDGYGYTF

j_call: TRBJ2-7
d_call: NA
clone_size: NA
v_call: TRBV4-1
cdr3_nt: TGCGCCAGCAGCCACGCAGGGTCCTACGAGCAGTACTTC
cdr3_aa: CASSHAGSYEQYF

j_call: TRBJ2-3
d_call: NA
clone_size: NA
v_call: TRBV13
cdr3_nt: TGTGCCAGCAGCGACCGACTACCCTATACGCAGTATTTT
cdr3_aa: CASSDRLPYTQYF

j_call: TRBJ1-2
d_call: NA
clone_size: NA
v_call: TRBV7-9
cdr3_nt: TGTGCCAGCAGCTCAGCTCTGGGGCCTAACTATGGCTACACCTTC
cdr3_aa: CASSSALGPNYGYTF

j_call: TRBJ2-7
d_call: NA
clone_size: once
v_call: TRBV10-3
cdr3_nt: TGTGCCATCAGATCGGGTTCCACCTACGAGCAGTACTTC
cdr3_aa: CAIRSGSTYEQYF

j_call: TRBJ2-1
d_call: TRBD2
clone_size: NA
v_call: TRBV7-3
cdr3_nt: TGTGCCAGCAGCTTGTACGGCGGACTAGCGGAGCTGAATGAGCAGTTCTTC
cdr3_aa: CASSLYGGLAELNEQFF

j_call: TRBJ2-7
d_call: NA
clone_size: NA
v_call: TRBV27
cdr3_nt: TGTGCCAGCAGTTTATCGATCGGGGGTTACGAGCAGTACTTC
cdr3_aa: CASSLSIGGYEQYF

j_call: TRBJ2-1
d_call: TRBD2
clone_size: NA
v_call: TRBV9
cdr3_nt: TGTGCCAGCAGCGTAGGGTCCTCTTTGTGGACTAGCGGGGATGGTGAGCAGTTCTTC
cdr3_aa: CASSVGSSLWTSGDGEQFF

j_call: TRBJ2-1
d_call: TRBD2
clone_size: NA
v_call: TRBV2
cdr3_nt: TGTGCCAGCAGTCCTCCGGGGGGGCTTCGGAATGAGCAGTTCTTC
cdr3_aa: CASSPPGGLRNEQFF

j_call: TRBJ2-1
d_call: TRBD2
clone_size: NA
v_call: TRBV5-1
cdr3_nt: TGCGCCAGCAGCTTGCGACTAGCGGGGGGGCTCTACAATGAGCAGTTCTTC
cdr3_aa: CASSLRLAGGLYNEQFF

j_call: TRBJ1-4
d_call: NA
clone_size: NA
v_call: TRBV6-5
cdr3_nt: TGTGCCAGCAGTTACTACCTCCAGGGCCGAAATGAAAAACTGTTTTTT
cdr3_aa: CASSYYLQGRNEKLFF

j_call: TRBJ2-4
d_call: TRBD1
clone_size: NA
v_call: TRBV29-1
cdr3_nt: TGCAGCGTTGTTGAGGGGGCGGCCAAAAACATTCAGTACTTC
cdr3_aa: CSVVEGAAKNIQYF

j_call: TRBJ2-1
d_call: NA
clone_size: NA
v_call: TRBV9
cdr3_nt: TGTGCCAGCAGCGCCCCCGTGGCGGGTTCGCCCTACAATGAGCAGTTCTTC
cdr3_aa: CASSAPVAGSPYNEQFF

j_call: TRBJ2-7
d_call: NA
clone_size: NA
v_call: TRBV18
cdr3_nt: TGTGCCAGCTCATCGGACAGCTACGAGCAGTACTTC
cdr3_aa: CASSSDSYEQYF

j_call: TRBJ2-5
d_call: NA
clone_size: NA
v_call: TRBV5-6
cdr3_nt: TGTGCCAGCAGCTTGGGCCCTGGGCAGTACTTC
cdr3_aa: CASSLGPGQYF

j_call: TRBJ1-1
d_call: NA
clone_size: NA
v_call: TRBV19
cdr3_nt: TGTGCCAGTAGTATTGGGAGCACTGAAGCTTTCTTT
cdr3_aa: CASSIGSTEAFF

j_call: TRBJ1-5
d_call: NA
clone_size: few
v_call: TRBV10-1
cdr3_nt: TGCGCCAGCAGTGCAGGCAACAATCAGCCCCAGCATTTT
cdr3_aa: CASSAGNNQPQHF

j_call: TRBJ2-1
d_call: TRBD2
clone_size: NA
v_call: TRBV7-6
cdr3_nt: TGTGCCAGCACCCCCATGGGCGGGGGTTACAATGAGCAGTTCTTC
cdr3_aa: CASTPMGGGYNEQFF

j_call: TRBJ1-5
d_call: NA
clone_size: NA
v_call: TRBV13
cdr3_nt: TGTGCCAGCAGCTTAGGTCCTGGGGGGACTCAGCCCCAGCATTTT
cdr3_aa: CASSLGPGGTQPQHF

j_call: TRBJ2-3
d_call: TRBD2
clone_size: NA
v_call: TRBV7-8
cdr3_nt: TGTGCCAGCAGCTTAGAGCTTAGCGGGGGGGCCGTAGATACGCAGTATTTT
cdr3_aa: CASSLELSGGAVDTQYF

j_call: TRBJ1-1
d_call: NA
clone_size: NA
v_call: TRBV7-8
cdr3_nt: TGTGCCAGCAGCTTAGGGAACAGGGAAGCTTTCTTT
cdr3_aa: CASSLGNREAFF

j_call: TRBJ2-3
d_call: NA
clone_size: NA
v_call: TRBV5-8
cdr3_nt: TGTGCCAGCAGCTTGGGACAGCTTATAGATACGCAGTATTTT
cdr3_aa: CASSLGQLIDTQYF

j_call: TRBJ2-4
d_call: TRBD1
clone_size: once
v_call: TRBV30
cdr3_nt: TGTGCCTGGAGTGGAAGGGACAGGTTATTAAACATTCAGTACTTC
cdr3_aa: CAWSGRDRLLNIQYF

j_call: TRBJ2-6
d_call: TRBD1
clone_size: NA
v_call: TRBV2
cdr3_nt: TGTGCCACAGGGGGCAGCCTCTCTGGGGCCAACGTCCTGACTTTC
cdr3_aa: CATGGSLSGANVLTF

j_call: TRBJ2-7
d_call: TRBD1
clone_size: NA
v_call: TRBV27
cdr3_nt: TGTGCCAGCAGTTTATCGAAACGACAGGGCTCCTACGAGCAGTACTTC
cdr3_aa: CASSLSKRQGSYEQYF

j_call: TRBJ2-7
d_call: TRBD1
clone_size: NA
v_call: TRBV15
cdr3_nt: TGTGCCACCAGCGGGACAGGGATGGGGCTCGAGCAGTACTTC
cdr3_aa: CATSGTGMGLEQYF

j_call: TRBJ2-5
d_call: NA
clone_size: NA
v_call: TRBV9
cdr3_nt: TGTGCCAGCAGCGTAGCGGGAGCAATTCAAGAGACCCAGTACTTC
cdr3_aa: CASSVAGAIQETQYF

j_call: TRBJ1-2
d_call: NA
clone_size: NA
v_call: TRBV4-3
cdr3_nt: TGCGCCAGCAGCCAAGGACGTCGTTGGGGTAACTATGGCTACACCTTC
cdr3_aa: CASSQGRRWGNYGYTF

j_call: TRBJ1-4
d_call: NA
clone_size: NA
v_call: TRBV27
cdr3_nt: TGTGCCAGCAGTCCAACAGGGATACTTAATGAAAAACTGTTTTTT
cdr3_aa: CASSPTGILNEKLFF